These T cell receptor beta chains were read from a single sample in a study of blood T cell repertoires in COVID-19. Clones were sequenced by immunoSEQ multiplex PCR, and TCRdb holds only the in-frame ones, with some missing. The sample carries a few hundred thousand clones, roughly nine tenths recorded once. What was sequenced was peripheral blood. The receptors here all came from a man in his 60s who had recovered from COVID-19. Both conserved end residues are part of each CDR3. D genes are given only for firm matches. Rows give clone size only sometimes, using once, few, many, or a class for an expanded clone.

j_call clone_size d_call v_call cdr3_aa cdr3_nt
TRBJ2-2 . . TRBV24-1 CATSESGKRTGELFF TGTGCCACCAGTGAGTCAGGGAAGAGAACCGGGGAGCTGTTTTTT
TRBJ1-5 . . TRBV15 CATSTDYFNQPQHF TGTGCCACCAGCACGGACTACTTCAATCAGCCCCAGCATTTT
TRBJ2-5 . . TRBV7-8 CASSSPKGWETQYF TGTGCCAGCAGCTCCCCCAAGGGGTGGGAGACCCAGTACTTC
TRBJ2-7 . . TRBV4-1 CASSHPTEALGYEQYF TGCGCCAGCAGCCACCCGACAGAGGCTCTCGGCTACGAGCAGTACTTC
TRBJ1-6 . . TRBV27 CASSLPGISPLHF TGTGCCAGCAGTTTGCCAGGGATTTCACCCCTCCACTTT
TRBJ2-3 . TRBD2 TRBV6-5 CASSGTSGGNTQYF TGTGCCAGCAGCGGGACTAGCGGGGGGAATACGCAGTATTTT
TRBJ2-2 . . TRBV7-3 CASSLSRDTGELFF TGTGCCAGCAGCTTATCTAGAGACACCGGGGAGCTGTTTTTT
TRBJ1-1 . TRBD1 TRBV18 CASSPRGRTEAFF TGTGCCAGCTCACCAAGGGGGCGGACTGAAGCTTTCTTT
TRBJ1-5 . TRBD1 TRBV10-1 CASRRTGEYSNQPQHF TGCGCCAGCAGAAGGACAGGAGAATATAGCAATCAGCCCCAGCATTTT
TRBJ2-1 . . TRBV4-2 CASSQDWGRTYNEQFF TGTGCCAGCAGCCAAGATTGGGGCAGGACCTACAATGAGCAGTTCTTC
TRBJ2-7 . . TRBV5-1 CASGEAGSTSYEQYF TGCGCCAGCGGGGAAGCAGGGTCGACCTCCTACGAGCAGTACTTC
TRBJ1-5 . . TRBV30 CAWSEHRNQPQHF TGTGCCTGGAGTGAACACCGCAATCAGCCCCAGCATTTT
TRBJ2-5 . . TRBV5-4 CASSWTDQETQYF TGTGCCAGCAGCTGGACAGATCAAGAGACCCAGTACTTC
TRBJ1-2 . . TRBV5-1 CASSLVPSQGSSYTF TGCGCCAGCAGCTTGGTCCCCTCACAGGGTAGCAGCTACACCTTC
TRBJ2-7 . TRBD1 TRBV5-6 CASSLGTGVYEQYF TGTGCCAGCAGCTTAGGGACAGGGGTTTACGAGCAGTACTTC
TRBJ2-7 . TRBD1 TRBV11-3 CASSLGQGLSYEQYF TGTGCCAGCAGCCTGGGACAGGGGCTCTCCTACGAGCAGTACTTC
TRBJ1-5 . . TRBV3-1/TRBV3-2 CASSQRGSNQPQHF TGTGCCAGCAGCCAAAGGGGGAGCAATCAGCCCCAGCATTTT
TRBJ1-2 . . TRBV2 CASSEALRASGGYTF TGTGCCAGCAGTGAAGCGCTTAGGGCCTCGGGAGGCTACACCTTC
TRBJ2-7 . . TRBV6-1 CASSEGDPSSYEQYF TGTGCCAGCAGTGAGGGAGATCCGAGCTCCTACGAGCAGTACTTC
TRBJ2-5 once TRBD1 TRBV7-9 CASGDLLGTGRQETQYF TGTGCCAGCGGTGACCTACTGGGGACAGGGCGTCAAGAGACCCAGTACTTC
TRBJ1-2 . TRBD1 TRBV14 CASSHKRTGGGYTF TGTGCCAGCAGCCATAAAAGGACAGGGGGTGGCTACACCTTC
TRBJ2-7 . TRBD1 TRBV11-3 CASSPRGDRDYEQYF TGTGCCAGCAGCCCCAGAGGGGACAGGGATTACGAGCAGTACTTC
TRBJ1-4 . TRBD1 TRBV27 CASSLRDRVNEKLFF TGTGCCAGCAGTTTAAGGGACAGGGTTAATGAAAAACTGTTTTTT
TRBJ1-2 . TRBD1 TRBV19 CASSRGTGGLVLYGYTF TGTGCCAGTAGCCGGGGGACAGGGGGCCTCGTGCTCTATGGCTACACCTTC
TRBJ1-2 . TRBD1 TRBV23-1 CASSPFSRQGHKSGYTF TGCGCCAGCAGTCCTTTTTCGCGACAGGGTCATAAGTCTGGCTACACCTTC
TRBJ1-1 . . TRBV3-1/TRBV3-2 CASSQVLFFSGSTRQNTEAFF TGTGCCAGCAGCCAAGTACTTTTTTTCTCGGGATCCACCCGCCAGAACACTGAAGCTTTCTTT
TRBJ2-5 . TRBD1 TRBV19 CASSADRAKPKETQYF TGTGCCAGTAGTGCTGACAGGGCGAAGCCGAAAGAGACCCAGTACTTC
TRBJ2-6 . . TRBV19 CASRYRGSSGANVLTF TGTGCCAGTAGGTATAGAGGGAGCTCTGGGGCCAACGTCCTGACTTTC
TRBJ1-3 . . TRBV6-6 CASSYVTGFSGNTIYF TGTGCCAGCAGTTACGTTACAGGGTTCTCTGGAAACACCATATATTTT
TRBJ2-3 . . TRBV7-2 CASSLRGLRGDTQYF TGTGCCAGCAGCTTGAGGGGACTTCGCGGTGATACGCAGTATTTT
TRBJ1-1 . TRBD1 TRBV9 CASSVDHRGSNTEAFF TGTGCCAGCAGCGTAGACCACAGGGGGTCGAACACTGAAGCTTTCTTT
TRBJ2-1 . . TRBV27 CASSFTGSSYNEQFF TGTGCCAGCAGTTTTACAGGGAGCTCCTACAATGAGCAGTTCTTC
TRBJ1-2 . . TRBV9 CASSRSISQRVYGYTF TGTGCCAGCAGCCGAAGCATCTCCCAGCGGGTCTATGGCTACACCTTC
TRBJ1-5 . . TRBV18 CASSPGHHSNQPQHF TGTGCCAGCTCACCGGGCCATCACAGCAATCAGCCCCAGCATTTT
TRBJ2-5 . TRBD2 TRBV18 CASLTGTSRETQYF TGTGCCAGCTTAACCGGGACTAGTCGCGAGACCCAGTACTTC
TRBJ2-7 once TRBD1 TRBV19 CASTAGTASTYEQYF TGTGCCAGTACCGCCGGGACAGCCTCGACCTACGAGCAGTACTTC
TRBJ1-3 . . TRBV10-3 CAISGSMGGSGNTIYF TGTGCCATCAGTGGGTCGATGGGGGGCTCTGGAAACACCATATATTTT
TRBJ2-2 few . TRBV7-2 CASSFGAGELFF TGTGCCAGCAGCTTCGGAGCCGGGGAGCTGTTTTTT
TRBJ2-4 . . TRBV24-1 CATRGGKVKNIQYF TGTGCCACTAGGGGGGGGAAGGTCAAAAACATTCAGTACTTC
TRBJ2-5 . TRBD1 TRBV2 CASTPSFFMGQGAGTQYF TGTGCCAGCACCCCCTCTTTCTTTATGGGACAGGGGGCAGGGACCCAGTACTTC
TRBJ1-5 once TRBD1 TRBV6-1 CASSEGWQGATNQPQHF TGTGCCAGCAGTGAAGGATGGCAGGGGGCAACCAATCAGCCCCAGCATTTT
TRBJ1-1 . . TRBV11-2 CASSPPVQANTEAFF TGTGCCAGCAGCCCACCGGTTCAAGCAAACACTGAAGCTTTCTTT
TRBJ1-1 . . TRBV6-2/TRBV6-3 CASSRTRLNTEAFF TGTGCCAGCAGCCGGACAAGATTGAACACTGAAGCTTTCTTT
TRBJ1-2 . TRBD1 TRBV18 CASSPSPDRENGYTF TGTGCCAGCTCACCTTCCCCGGACAGGGAAAATGGCTACACCTTC
TRBJ1-4 . . TRBV5-1 CASRYGGRADEKLFF TGCGCCAGCAGGTATGGTGGGCGGGCCGATGAAAAACTGTTTTTT
TRBJ1-2 once . TRBV7-9 CASSLEGVVYGYTF TGTGCCAGCAGCTTAGAGGGGGTCGTCTATGGCTACACCTTC
TRBJ2-1 . TRBD1 TRBV5-4 CASSDPGGSRYEQFF TGTGCCAGCAGCGACCCAGGGGGTTCGCGCTATGAGCAGTTCTTC
TRBJ2-7 . TRBD1 TRBV7-2 CASSQRTGTSSYEQYF TGTGCCAGCAGCCAACGGACAGGGACAAGCTCCTACGAGCAGTACTTC
TRBJ2-4 . . TRBV10-2 CASSETRARGVAKNIQYF TGCGCCAGCAGTGAGACCCGAGCCAGGGGAGTAGCCAAAAACATTCAGTACTTC
TRBJ1-1 . . TRBV5-1 CASSLVAGAMNTEAFF TGCGCCAGCAGCTTGGTAGCTGGGGCCATGAACACTGAAGCTTTCTTT
TRBJ1-5 . . TRBV19 CASSTLLEGSNQPQHF TGTGCCAGTAGTACCTTGTTAGAGGGTAGCAATCAGCCCCAGCATTTT
TRBJ1-1 . . TRBV5-6 CASSLVWRMNTEAFF TGTGCCAGCAGCTTGGTCTGGCGGATGAACACTGAAGCTTTCTTT
TRBJ1-5 . TRBD1 TRBV27 CASSAGTVSPQHF TGTGCCAGCAGTGCCGGGACAGTCTCGCCCCAGCATTTT
TRBJ2-7 . . TRBV5-5 CASSRAPSYEQYF TGTGCCAGCAGCCGTGCCCCGAGTTACGAGCAGTACTTC
TRBJ2-5 . TRBD1 TRBV10-2 CASRRQDRGYQETQYF TGCGCCAGCAGACGACAGGACAGGGGCTACCAAGAGACCCAGTACTTC
TRBJ2-7 . . TRBV3-1/TRBV3-2 CASSRVSLAAYEQYF TGTGCCAGCAGCCGAGTGAGCCTAGCTGCCTACGAGCAGTACTTC
TRBJ1-6 . . TRBV7-8 CASSPRGSPLHF TGTGCCAGCAGCCCTCGCGGCTCACCCCTCCACTTT
TRBJ1-2 . TRBD1 TRBV10-3 CAISYRGNGYTF TGTGCCATCAGTTACAGGGGGAATGGCTACACCTTC
TRBJ2-1 . . TRBV25-1 CASSVPGLHNEQFF TGTGCCAGCAGTGTTCCGGGACTTCACAATGAGCAGTTCTTC